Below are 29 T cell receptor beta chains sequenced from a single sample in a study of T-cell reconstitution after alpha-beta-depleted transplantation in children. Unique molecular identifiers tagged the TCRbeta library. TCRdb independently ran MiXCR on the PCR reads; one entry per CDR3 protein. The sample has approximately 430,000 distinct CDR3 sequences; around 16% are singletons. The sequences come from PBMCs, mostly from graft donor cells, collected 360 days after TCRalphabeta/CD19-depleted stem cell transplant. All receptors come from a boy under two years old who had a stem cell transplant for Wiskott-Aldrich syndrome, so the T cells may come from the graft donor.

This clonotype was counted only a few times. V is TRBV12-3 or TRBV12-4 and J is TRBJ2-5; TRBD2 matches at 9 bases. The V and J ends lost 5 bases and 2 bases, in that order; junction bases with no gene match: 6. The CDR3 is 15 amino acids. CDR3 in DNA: TGTGCCAGCAGTCCCCGACTAGCGGTTCAAGAGACCCAGTACTTC. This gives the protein CASSPRLAVQETQYF.

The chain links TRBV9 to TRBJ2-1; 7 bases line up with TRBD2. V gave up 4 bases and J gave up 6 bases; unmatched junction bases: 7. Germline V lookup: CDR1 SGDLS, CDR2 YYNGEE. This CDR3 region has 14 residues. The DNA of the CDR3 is TGTGCCAGCAGCACAGATGGCGGGAGCAATGAGCAGTTCTTC. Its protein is CASSTDGGSNEQFF.

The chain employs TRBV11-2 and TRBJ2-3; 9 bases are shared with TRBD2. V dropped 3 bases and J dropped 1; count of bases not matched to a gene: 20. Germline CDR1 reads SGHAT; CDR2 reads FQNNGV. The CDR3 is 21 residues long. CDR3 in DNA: TGTGCCAGCAGCTTCCCTCACTCCACCCTCCTAGCGGGGAGTCGCACAGATACGCAGTATTTT. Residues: CASSFPHSTLLAGSRTDTQYF.

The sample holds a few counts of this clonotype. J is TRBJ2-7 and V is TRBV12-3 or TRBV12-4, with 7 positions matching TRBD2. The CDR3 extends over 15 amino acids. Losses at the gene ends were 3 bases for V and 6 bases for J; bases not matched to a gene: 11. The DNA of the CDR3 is TGTGCCAGCAGTTTTCTCCCGGGAGGAGCCGGCGAGCAGTACTTC. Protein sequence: CASSFLPGGAGEQYF.

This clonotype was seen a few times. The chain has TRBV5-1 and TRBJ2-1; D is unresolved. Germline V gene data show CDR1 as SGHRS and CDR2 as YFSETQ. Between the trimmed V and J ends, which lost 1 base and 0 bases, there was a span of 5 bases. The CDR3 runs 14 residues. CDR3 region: CASSLPASYNEQFF. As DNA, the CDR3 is TGCGCCAGCAGCTTGCCTGCCTCCTACAATGAGCAGTTCTTC. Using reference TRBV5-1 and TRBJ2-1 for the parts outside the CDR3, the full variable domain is KAGVTQTPRYLIKTRGQQVTLSCSPISGHRSVSWYQQTPGQGLQFLFEYFSETQRNKGNFPGRFSGRQFSNSRSEMNVSTLELGDSALYLCASSLPASYNEQFFGPGTRLTVL.

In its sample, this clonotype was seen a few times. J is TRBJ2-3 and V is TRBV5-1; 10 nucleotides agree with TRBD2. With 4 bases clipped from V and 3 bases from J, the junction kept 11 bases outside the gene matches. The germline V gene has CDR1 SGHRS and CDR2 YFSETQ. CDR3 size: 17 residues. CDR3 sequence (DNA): TGCGCCAGCAGCCAGCTCTCAGCGGGGGGGCGGACAGATACGCAGTATTTT. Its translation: CASSQLSAGGRTDTQYF.

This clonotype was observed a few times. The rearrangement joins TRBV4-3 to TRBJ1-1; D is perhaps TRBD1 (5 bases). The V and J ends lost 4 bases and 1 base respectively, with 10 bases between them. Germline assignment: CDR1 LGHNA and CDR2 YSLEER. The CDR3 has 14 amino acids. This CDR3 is CASSRGTKNTEAFF. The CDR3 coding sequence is TGCGCCAGCAGCCGAGGGACCAAGAACACTGAAGCTTTCTTT.

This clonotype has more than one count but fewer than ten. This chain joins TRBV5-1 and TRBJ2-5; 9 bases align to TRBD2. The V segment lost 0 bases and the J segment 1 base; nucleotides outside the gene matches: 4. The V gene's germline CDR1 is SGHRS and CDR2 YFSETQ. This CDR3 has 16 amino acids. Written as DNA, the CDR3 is TGCGCCAGCAGCTTGGATCCTAGCGGGACCCAAGAGACCCAGTACTTC. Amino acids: CASSLDPSGTQETQYF. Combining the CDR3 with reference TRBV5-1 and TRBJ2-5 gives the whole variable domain KAGVTQTPRYLIKTRGQQVTLSCSPISGHRSVSWYQQTPGQGLQFLFEYFSETQRNKGNFPGRFSGRQFSNSRSEMNVSTLELGDSALYLCASSLDPSGTQETQYFGPGTRLLVL.

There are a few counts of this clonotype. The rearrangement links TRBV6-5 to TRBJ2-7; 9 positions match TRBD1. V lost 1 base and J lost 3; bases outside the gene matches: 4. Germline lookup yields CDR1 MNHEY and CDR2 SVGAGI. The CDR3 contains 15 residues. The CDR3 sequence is CASSYFDRGDYEQYF. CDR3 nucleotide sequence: TGTGCCAGCAGTTACTTCGACAGGGGGGACTACGAGCAGTACTTC.

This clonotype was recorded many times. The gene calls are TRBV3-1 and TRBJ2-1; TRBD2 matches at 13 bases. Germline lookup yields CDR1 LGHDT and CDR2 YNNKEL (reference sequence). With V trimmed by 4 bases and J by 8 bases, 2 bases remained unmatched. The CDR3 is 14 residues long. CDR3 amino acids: CASSRLAGGDEQFF. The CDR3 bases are TGTGCCAGCAGCCGACTAGCGGGAGGCGATGAGCAGTTCTTC.

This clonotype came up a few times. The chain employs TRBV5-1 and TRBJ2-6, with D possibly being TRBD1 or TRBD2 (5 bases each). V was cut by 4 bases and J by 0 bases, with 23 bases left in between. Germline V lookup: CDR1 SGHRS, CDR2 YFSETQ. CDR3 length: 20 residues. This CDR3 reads CASSPSSDTRGASGANVLTF. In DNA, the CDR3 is TGCGCCAGCAGCCCCTCATCCGACACTAGGGGCGCCTCTGGGGCCAACGTCCTGACTTTC.

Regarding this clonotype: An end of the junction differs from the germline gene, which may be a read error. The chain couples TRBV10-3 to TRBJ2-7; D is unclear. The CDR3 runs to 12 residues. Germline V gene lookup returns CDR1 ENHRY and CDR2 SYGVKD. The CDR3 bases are TGTGCCATCAGTGACACCCACTACGAGCAGTGCTTC. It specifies CAISDTHYEQCF.

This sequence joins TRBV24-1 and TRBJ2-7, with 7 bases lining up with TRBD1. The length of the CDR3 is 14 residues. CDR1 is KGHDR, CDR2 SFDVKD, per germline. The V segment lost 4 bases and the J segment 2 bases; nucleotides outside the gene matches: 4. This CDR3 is CATSEAGTAYEQYF. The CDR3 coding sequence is TGTGCCACCAGTGAGGCCGGGACAGCCTACGAGCAGTACTTC.

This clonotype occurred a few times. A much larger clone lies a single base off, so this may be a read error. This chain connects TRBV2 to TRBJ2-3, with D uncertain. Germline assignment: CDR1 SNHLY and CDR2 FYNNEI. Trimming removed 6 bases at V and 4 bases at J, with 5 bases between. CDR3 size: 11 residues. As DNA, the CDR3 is TGTGCCAGCAGGTTAGCAGATACGCAGTATTTT. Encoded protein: CASRLADTQYF.

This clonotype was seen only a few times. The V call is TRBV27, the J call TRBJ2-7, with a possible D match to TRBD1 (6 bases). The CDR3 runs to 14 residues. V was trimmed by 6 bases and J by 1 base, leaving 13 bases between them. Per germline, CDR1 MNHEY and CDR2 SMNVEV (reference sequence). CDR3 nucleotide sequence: TGTGCCAGCAGACGGACAGACCCGTCCTACGAGCAGTACTTC. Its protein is CASRRTDPSYEQYF.

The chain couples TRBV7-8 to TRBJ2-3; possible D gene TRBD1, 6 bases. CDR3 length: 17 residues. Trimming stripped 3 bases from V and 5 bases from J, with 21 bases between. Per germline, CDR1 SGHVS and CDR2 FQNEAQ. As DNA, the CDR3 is TGTGCCAGCAGCTTTAACGGCCCCCAGTCAGGGGTAGATACGCAGTATTTT. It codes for CASSFNGPQSGVDTQYF. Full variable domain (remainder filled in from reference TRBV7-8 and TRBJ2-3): GAGVSQSPRYKVAKRGQDVALRCDPISGHVSLFWYQQALGQGPEFLTYFQNEAQLDKSGLPSDRFFAERPEGSVSTLKIQRTQQEDSAVYLCASSFNGPQSGVDTQYFGPGTRLTVL.

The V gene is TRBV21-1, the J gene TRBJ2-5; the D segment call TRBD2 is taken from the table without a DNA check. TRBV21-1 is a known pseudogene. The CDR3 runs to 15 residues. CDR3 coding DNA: TGTGCCAGCAGCAAAGCGCTTTATCGGGAGGAGACCCAGTACTTC. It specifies CASSKALYREETQYF.

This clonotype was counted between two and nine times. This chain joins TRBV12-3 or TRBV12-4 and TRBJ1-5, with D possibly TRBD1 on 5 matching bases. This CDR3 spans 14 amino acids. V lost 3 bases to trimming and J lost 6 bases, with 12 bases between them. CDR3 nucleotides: TGTGCCAGCAGTTTTGGAAGGGGAGGTCAGCCCCAGCATTTT. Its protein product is CASSFGRGGQPQHF.

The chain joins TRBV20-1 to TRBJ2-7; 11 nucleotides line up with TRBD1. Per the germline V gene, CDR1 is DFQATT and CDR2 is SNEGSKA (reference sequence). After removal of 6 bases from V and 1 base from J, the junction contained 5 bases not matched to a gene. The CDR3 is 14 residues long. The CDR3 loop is CSAHGQGASYEQYF. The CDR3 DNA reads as TGCAGTGCCCACGGACAGGGGGCGTCCTACGAGCAGTACTTC.

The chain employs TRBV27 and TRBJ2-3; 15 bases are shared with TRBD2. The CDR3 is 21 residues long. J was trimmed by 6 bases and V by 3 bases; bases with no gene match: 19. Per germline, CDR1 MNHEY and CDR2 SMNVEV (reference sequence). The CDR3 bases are TGTGCCAGCAGTTTTAACAGAAGGACTAGCGGGAGGGCCGGGGGGCCCGATACGCAGTATTTT. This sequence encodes CASSFNRRTSGRAGGPDTQYF.

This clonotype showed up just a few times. The CDR3 DNA sequence: TGTGCCAGCAGCTTATTAGGAGAAGTGGAGACCCAGTACTTC. As protein: CASSLLGEVETQYF. The gene calls are TRBV7-9 and TRBJ2-5; D gene unclear. CDR3 length equals 14 residues. V dropped 2 bases and J dropped 5 bases, with 12 bases sitting between them. Germline V gene lookup returns CDR1 SEHNR and CDR2 FQNEAQ (reference sequence).

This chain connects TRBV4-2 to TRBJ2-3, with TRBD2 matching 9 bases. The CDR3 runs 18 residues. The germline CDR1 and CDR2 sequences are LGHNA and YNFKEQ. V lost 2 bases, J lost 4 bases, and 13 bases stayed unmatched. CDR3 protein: CASSQLAGVGFGADTQYF. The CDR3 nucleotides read TGTGCCAGCAGCCAATTAGCGGGAGTTGGGTTTGGGGCAGATACGCAGTATTTT.

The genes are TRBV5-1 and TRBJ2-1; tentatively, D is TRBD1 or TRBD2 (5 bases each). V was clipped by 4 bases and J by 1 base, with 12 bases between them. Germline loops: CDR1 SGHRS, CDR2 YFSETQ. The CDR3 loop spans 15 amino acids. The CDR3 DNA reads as TGCGCCAGCAGCCCCCCGGGACGGTCCTACAATGAGCAGTTCTTC. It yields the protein CASSPPGRSYNEQFF. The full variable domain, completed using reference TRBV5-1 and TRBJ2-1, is KAGVTQTPRYLIKTRGQQVTLSCSPISGHRSVSWYQQTPGQGLQFLFEYFSETQRNKGNFPGRFSGRQFSNSRSEMNVSTLELGDSALYLCASSPPGRSYNEQFFGPGTRLTVL.

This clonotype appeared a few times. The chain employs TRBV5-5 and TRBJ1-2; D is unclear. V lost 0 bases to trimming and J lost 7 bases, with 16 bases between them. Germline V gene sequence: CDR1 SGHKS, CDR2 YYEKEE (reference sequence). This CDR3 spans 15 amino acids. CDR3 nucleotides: TGTGCCAGCAGCTTGGGGGAGTCAGGTGGCGGTGGCTACACCTTC. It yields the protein CASSLGESGGGGYTF. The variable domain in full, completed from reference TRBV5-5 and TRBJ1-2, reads DAGVTQSPTHLIKTRGQQVTLRCSPISGHKSVSWYQQVLGQGPQFIFQYYEKEERGRGNFPDRFSARQFPNYSSELNVNALLLGDSALYLCASSLGESGGGGYTFGSGTRLTVV.

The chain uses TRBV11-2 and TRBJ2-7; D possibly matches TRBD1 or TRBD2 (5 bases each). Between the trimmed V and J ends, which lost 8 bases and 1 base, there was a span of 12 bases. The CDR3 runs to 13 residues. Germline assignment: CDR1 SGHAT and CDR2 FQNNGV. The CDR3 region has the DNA TGTGCCAGCGGCGTCGGGGCATCCTACGAGCAGTACTTC. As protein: CASGVGASYEQYF. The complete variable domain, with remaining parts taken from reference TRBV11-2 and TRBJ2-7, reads EAGVAQSPRYKIIEKRQSVAFWCNPISGHATLYWYQQILGQGPKLLIQFQNNGVVDDSQLPKDRFSAERLKGVDSTLKIQPAKLEDSAVYLCASGVGASYEQYFGPGTRLTVT.

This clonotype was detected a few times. DNA of the CDR3: TGTGCCAGCAGCATTTCAGGGGGGGGATACGAGCAGTACTTC. It is translated as CASSISGGGYEQYF. The chain recombines TRBV21-1 with TRBJ2-7; TRBD1 is taken as the D call from the table, unchecked against the DNA. TRBV21-1 is reported as a pseudogene. The length of the CDR3 is 14 residues.

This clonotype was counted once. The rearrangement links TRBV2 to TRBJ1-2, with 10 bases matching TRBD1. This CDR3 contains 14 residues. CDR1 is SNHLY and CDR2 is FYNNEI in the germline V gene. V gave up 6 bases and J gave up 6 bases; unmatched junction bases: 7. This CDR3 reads CASRRTGGSNGYTF. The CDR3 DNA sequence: TGTGCCAGCAGGCGGACAGGGGGGAGCAATGGCTACACCTTC.

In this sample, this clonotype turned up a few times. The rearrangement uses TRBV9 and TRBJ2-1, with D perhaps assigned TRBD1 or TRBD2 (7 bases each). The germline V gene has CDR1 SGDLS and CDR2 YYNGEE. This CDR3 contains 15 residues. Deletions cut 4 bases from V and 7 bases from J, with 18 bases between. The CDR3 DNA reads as TGTGCCAGCAGCCCCAGGCAGGGGGGGTATAATGAGCAGTTCTTC. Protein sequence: CASSPRQGGYNEQFF.

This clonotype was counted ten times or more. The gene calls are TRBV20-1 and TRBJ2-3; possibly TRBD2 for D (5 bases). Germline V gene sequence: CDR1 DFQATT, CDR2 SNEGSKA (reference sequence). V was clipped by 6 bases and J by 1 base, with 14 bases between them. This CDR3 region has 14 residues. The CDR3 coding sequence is TGCAGTGCCGAGCGGAGCGGACGCACAGATACGCAGTATTTT. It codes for CSAERSGRTDTQYF.